This T cell receptor (beta chain) was identified in a study of blood T cell repertoires in COVID-19 (dated by TCRdb to the early 2020s). At the level of the whole study: Collaborator samples came from the United States, Italy and Spain and covered acute and convalescent phases of COVID-19. The prospective study material was composed of cDNA or gDNA derived from T cells, B-cell-depleted T cells, or PBMCs. Subjects who had been exposed to COVID-19, were actively infected with it, or had recovered from it provided the deeply sampled blood TCRbeta repertoires that made up the dataset. The repertoires were released in a freely available public database meant as a resource for research on the immune response to SARS-CoV-2. The samples were drawn from two sources: the first 160 participants of the ongoing ImmuneRACE study, and 1,254 subjects contributed by 6 global collaborators. The sample metadata nearly always contained a de-identified subject ID, COVID-19 status, age in years and sex. Where available, HLA class I and class II types were obtained from metadata supplied by the sample provider rather than from assay-based typing.

Points on this clone: The specificity of this receptor is unknown. No base qualities exist here, and no much larger clone lies one base off it.

Findings and caveats that apply to the study as a whole: The quantity of clinical and demographic metadata differed by source and by participant and was supplied without curation.

The collaborating institutions used their own protocols to collect whole blood in K2EDTA tubes. For TCRbeta analysis, collaborators shipped samples in one of three forms: frozen whole blood, isolated PBMCs, or DNA extracted from either of those sample types. The CDR3, cysteine through phenylalanine, is 13 amino acids long. Of the read, only the CDR3 DNA is kept; its 39 bases are in frame from base 1. Trimming removed 4 bases from V and 4 bases from J, leaving 10 bases between the germline ends. The germline V gene yields KGHSH for CDR1 and LQKENI for CDR2. TCRbeta CDR3 regions were amplified from genomic DNA using the immunoSEQ Assay, a bias-controlled multiplex PCR. In the authors' own workflow: The number of nucleated cells in each sample was estimated by amplification of reference gene primers within the assay. To quantify the absolute abundance of each unique TCRbeta CDR3 rearrangement, sequence reads were collapsed and filtered. Productive Simpson clonality was computed per sample as the square root of Simpson's diversity index over productive rearrangements. Here the immuneACCESS table is served through TCRdb, limited to in-frame sequences with V and J called. Missing clones are a known gap in these copies; in checked studies unresolved V genes cover under half, and the rest lacks a known reason. That table furnishes V, J and clone size, whereas the DNA furnished D and trimming. For this sample there are about 78,000 clones; nearly 90% appear just once. 3.5% to 5% of the sample is taken by the ten largest.

The chain is encoded by TRBV18 joined to TRBJ1-2; the D gene is perhaps TRBD1, from 6 matching bases. This clonotype originated in a woman older than 75 with active or convalescent COVID-19. The sample consisted of peripheral blood. Here the CDR3 is given as CASSRGQPYGYTF. The sequenced DNA: TGTGCCAGCTCACGTGGACAGCCCTATGGCTACACCTTC.